The 29 T cell receptor beta chains in this list originate from one sample, sequenced in a study of CD8 T cells in ankylosing spondylitis. TCRdb itself ran the 5' RACE reads through MiXCR, one entry per CDR3 protein. Of 200,000 to 300,000 distinct CDR3 sequences detected, roughly 10% appear once; the ten largest clones hold about 3%. Sequences were obtained from blood, either unsorted or a sorted T cell fraction (not recorded which). These receptors all stem from a male donor with ankylosing spondylitis or in good health (not recorded which).

This clonotype was recorded a few times. The genes are TRBV14 and TRBJ1-1, with D unclear. The CDR3 loop spans 14 amino acids. Germline CDR1 is SGHDN and CDR2 is FVKESK. Trimming stripped 0 bases from V and 1 base from J, with 6 bases between. The CDR3 nucleotides read TGTGCCAGCAGCCAAGAATACAGGAACACTGAAGCTTTCTTT. Protein sequence: CASSQEYRNTEAFF.

In its sample, this clonotype was seen many times. The genes are TRBV12-3 or TRBV12-4 and TRBJ2-2; D may be TRBD1 (5 bases). V was pared by 10 bases and J by 0 bases, with 12 bases between. This CDR3 spans 14 amino acids. CDR3: CATRQIANTGELFF. The CDR3, as DNA: TGTGCCACCCGACAGATAGCGAACACCGGGGAGCTGTTTTTT.

The V and J genes are TRBV12-3 or TRBV12-4 and TRBJ2-1; D uncertain. The germline V and J ends were trimmed by 6 bases and 0 bases, with 24 bases remaining between them. The CDR3 is 19 residues long. This CDR3 is CASSVTPPWSILSYNEQFF. As DNA, the CDR3 is TGTGCCAGCAGCGTAACTCCCCCCTGGAGCATACTCTCCTACAATGAGCAGTTCTTC.

This clonotype was observed at least ten times. The chain has TRBV20-1 and TRBJ2-2; no clear D gene. Per the germline V gene, CDR1 is DFQATT and CDR2 is SNEGSKA (reference sequence). This CDR3 region has 14 residues. With 5 bases removed from V and 6 bases from J, the gap between germline ends came to 16 bases. CDR3: CSAGTGRVAGELFF. The CDR3 DNA reads TGCAGTGCTGGTACCGGGCGCGTGGCCGGGGAGCTGTTTTTT.

This clonotype was seen more than once but under ten times. V gene TRBV10-3 combines with J gene TRBJ2-2; the match to TRBD2 covers 7 bases. The junction had 4 bases not matched to a gene; V was cut back by 6 bases and J by 6 bases. The CDR3 covers 13 residues. Per germline, CDR1 ENHRY and CDR2 SYGVKD. CDR3 sequence: CAIRPTSPGELFF. The CDR3 coding sequence is TGTGCCATCAGGCCGACTAGCCCCGGGGAGCTGTTTTTT.

This clonotype appeared many times. J is TRBJ2-7 and V is TRBV2; weak D call: TRBD1 (7 bases). This CDR3 region has 12 residues. The germline CDR1 and CDR2 sequences are SNHLY and FYNNEI. V lost 7 bases and J 6 bases, leaving 13 bases between the germline ends. CDR3 DNA sequence: TGTGCCAGCACAAGCCAGGGGGGCGAGCAGTACTTC. As protein: CASTSQGGEQYF.

This clonotype was picked up many times. The chain is built from TRBV7-9 and TRBJ2-1; TRBD2 agrees at 8 bases. Germline V CDR1 and CDR2: SEHNR, FQNEAQ (reference sequence). This CDR3 spans 17 amino acids. The junction had 11 bases not matched to a gene; V was cut back by 1 base and J by 6 bases. CDR3 protein: CASSLGGKLAVGNEQFF. The CDR3 coding sequence is TGTGCCAGCAGCTTAGGGGGGAAACTAGCGGTTGGCAATGAGCAGTTCTTC.

The gene calls are TRBV2 and TRBJ2-2; no firm D call. The length of the CDR3 is 14 residues. Germline-derived CDR1 and CDR2 are SNHLY and FYNNEI. Deletions cut 4 bases from V and 3 bases from J, with 9 bases between. CDR3 sequence: CASSADSHTGELFF. CDR3 DNA sequence: TGTGCCAGCAGTGCGGATTCCCACACCGGGGAGCTGTTTTTT.

The table lists this clonotype with many counts. The chain joins TRBV20-1 to TRBJ2-2; 7 bases are shared with TRBD2. Germline V gene data show CDR1 as DFQATT and CDR2 as SNEGSKA (reference sequence). This CDR3 region has 14 residues. V was pared by 5 bases and J by 5 bases, with 8 bases of the junction left unmatched. The CDR3 nucleotides read TGCAGTGCTGTTCCAGCGGGATATACCGGGGAGCTGTTTTTT. Translated: CSAVPAGYTGELFF.

This clonotype is a singleton in its sample. A much larger clone sits a single nucleotide away, making a read error possible. The chain joins TRBV12-3 or TRBV12-4 to TRBJ2-7; no clear D. The CDR3 sequence is 16 residues long. The CDR3 region is CATSLIGGVSYYEQYF. CDR3 in DNA: TGTGCCACCAGTTTAATTGGTGGTGTCTCTTACTACGAGCAGTACTTC.

This clonotype was counted ten times or more. The rearrangement joins TRBV4-1 to TRBJ2-3, with D perhaps assigned TRBD1 or TRBD2 (6 bases each). CDR3 length: 14 residues. The germline V gene has CDR1 MGHRA and CDR2 YSYEKL. Trimming stripped 1 base from V and 6 bases from J, with 11 bases between. The CDR3 sequence: CASSQVGGGDTQYF. DNA of the CDR3: TGCGCCAGCAGCCAAGTCGGGGGCGGGGATACGCAGTATTTT.

This clonotype was recorded many times. CDR3 region: CASSLLPGTGSFYNEQFF. In DNA, the CDR3 is TGTGCCAGCAGTTTGTTACCCGGGACAGGGTCTTTTTACAATGAGCAGTTCTTC. J is TRBJ2-1 and V is TRBV27; 9 nucleotides align to TRBD1. This CDR3 is built from 18 residues. The germline gives CDR1 MNHEY, CDR2 SMNVEV (reference sequence). V lost 3 bases and J lost 4; bases outside the gene matches: 13.

With respect to this clonotype: One junction end disagrees with the germline gene, perhaps due to a read error. CDR3 protein: CASSLNLGQVPYEQHF. The DNA of the CDR3 is TGTGCCAGCAGCTTAAATTTGGGACAGGTACCCTACGAGCAGCACTTC. The V and J genes are TRBV13 and TRBJ2-7, with 8 nucleotides matching TRBD1. This CDR3 contains 16 residues. Germline V gene data show CDR1 as PRHDT and CDR2 as FYEKMQ (reference sequence).

This clonotype was seen many times. Here the CDR3 omits its conserved ending phenylalanine or tryptophan, so a read error is the likely source. CDR3 sequence reads: CSVERQENGYTI. The CDR3, as DNA: TGCAGCGTTGAAAGGCAGGAAAATGGCTACACCATC. The chain employs TRBV29-1 and TRBJ1-2; D not certain. The CDR3 has 12 residues. The germline CDR1 and CDR2 sequences are SQVTM and ANQGSEA. V dropped 2 bases and J dropped 6 bases, with 10 bases sitting between them.

The V gene is TRBV7-9, the J gene TRBJ2-3, with 8 bases aligning to TRBD2. With V trimmed by 5 bases and J by 5 bases, 9 bases remained unmatched. The CDR3 runs 15 residues. Germline V gives CDR1 SEHNR, CDR2 FQNEAQ (reference sequence). The CDR3 sequence: CASSPRGGALDTQYF. DNA for the CDR3: TGTGCCAGCAGCCCACGGGGGGGTGCACTAGATACGCAGTATTTT.

The chain links TRBV7-8 to TRBJ2-3; D gene ambiguous. Trimming cost V 10 bases and J 3 bases, with 11 bases left between them. Germline V gene sequence: CDR1 SGHVS, CDR2 FQNEAQ. This CDR3 contains 12 residues. The CDR3 nucleotides are TGTGCCATAGGAAATGTGACAGATACGCAGTATTTT. As protein: CAIGNVTDTQYF.

This clonotype was seen repeatedly, ten times or more. This chain uses TRBV12-3 or TRBV12-4 with TRBJ1-6; D is unresolved. CDR3 length: 14 residues. V shed 2 bases and J shed 10 bases, with 12 bases lying between them. CDR3 nucleotides: TGTGCCAGCAGTTTAACGGGAGCGGGCTCACCCCTCCACTTT. It yields the protein CASSLTGAGSPLHF.

The rearrangement joins TRBV7-9 to TRBJ1-2; no firm D call. The V end lost 0 bases, the J end lost 8 bases, and 10 bases lay between the germline ends. CDR3 length: 13 residues. CDR1 is SEHNR and CDR2 is FQNEAQ in the germline V gene (reference sequence). The CDR3: CASSLAAPGGYTF. CDR3 coding DNA: TGTGCCAGCAGCTTAGCCGCACCGGGGGGCTACACCTTC.

This clonotype was found many times. The chain has TRBV10-3 and TRBJ2-7; unclear D gene. The length of the CDR3 is 14 residues. V lost 0 bases, J lost 1 base, and 7 bases lay in between. Germline V gene sequence: CDR1 ENHRY, CDR2 SYGVKD. The CDR3 loop reads CAISESLASYEQYF. The CDR3 bases are TGTGCCATCAGTGAGTCTCTGGCGTCCTACGAGCAGTACTTC.

This clonotype was picked up many times. This chain links TRBV5-1 with TRBJ1-1; possible D gene TRBD1, 6 bases. Germline-derived CDR1 and CDR2 are SGHRS and YFSETQ. V was trimmed by 4 bases and J by 4 bases, leaving 17 bases between them. There are 15 residues in the CDR3. The CDR3 reads CASSLDSGGGTEAFF. The CDR3 nucleotides are TGCGCCAGCAGCCTGGACAGTGGGGGTGGCACTGAAGCTTTCTTT.

This clonotype was seen ten or more times. V is TRBV29-1 and J is TRBJ1-2; 8 nucleotides align to TRBD1. V shed 0 bases, J shed 8 bases, and the junction held 11 bases outside the gene matches. This CDR3 region has 15 residues. Per the germline V gene, CDR1 is SQVTM and CDR2 is ANQGSEA. CDR3 amino acids: CSVEDLDRGGSGYTF. The CDR3 bases are TGCAGCGTTGAAGACCTTGACAGGGGAGGGTCGGGCTACACCTTC.

This clonotype has a count of ten or more. The chain has TRBV6-1 and TRBJ1-6; 7 bases line up with TRBD1. There are 14 residues in the CDR3. Germline trimming cut 5 bases from V and 8 bases from J; bases unmatched to any gene: 6. Germline assignment: CDR1 MNHNS and CDR2 SASEGT. CDR3 sequence: CASSQGQAYSPLHF. The CDR3 region has the DNA TGTGCCAGCAGTCAAGGACAGGCTTATTCACCCCTCCACTTT.

This clonotype was counted between two and nine times. J is TRBJ2-3 and V is TRBV7-6; 9 bases align to TRBD2. Germline CDR1 is SGHVS and CDR2 is FNYEAQ. The trim removed 0 bases at V and 2 bases at J, leaving 3 bases unmatched. The CDR3 totals 16 residues. The CDR3 loop reads CASSLASGGNTDTQYF. As DNA, the CDR3 is TGTGCCAGCAGCTTAGCCAGCGGGGGGAACACAGATACGCAGTATTTT.

This clonotype was seen repeatedly, ten times or more. The chain has TRBV5-1 and TRBJ2-3, with a possible D match to TRBD1 (6 bases). CDR3 length: 15 amino acids. V was cut by 0 bases and J by 0 bases, with 8 bases left in between. Germline lookup yields CDR1 SGHRS and CDR2 YFSETQ. DNA of the CDR3: TGCGCCAGCAGCTTGGTGGGGGCCAGCACAGATACGCAGTATTTT. Protein: CASSLVGASTDTQYF.

About this clonotype: A much larger clone is a single base away; this may be a read error. The rearrangement uses TRBV7-2 and TRBJ1-6; D is uncertain. The CDR3 has 12 residues. The ends were cut back, 1 base at V and 8 bases at J, with 3 bases in the middle. Germline CDR1 is SGHTA and CDR2 is FQGNSA. The DNA of the CDR3 is TGTGCCAGCAGCTTAGACTATTCACCCCTCCACTTT. It specifies CASSLDYSPLHF.

This clonotype was seen at least ten times. V gene TRBV20-1 combines with J gene TRBJ1-2, with D possibly TRBD1 on 5 matching bases. This CDR3 has 14 amino acids. V lost 3 bases, J lost 5 bases, and 16 bases lay in between. Germline CDR1 is DFQATT and CDR2 is SNEGSKA (reference sequence). The CDR3 DNA reads as TGCAGTGCTAGCCCCGGGGGATCGCTATATGGCTACACCTTC. Amino acid sequence: CSASPGGSLYGYTF.

This clonotype was recorded at least ten times. The chain links TRBV5-1 to TRBJ2-3, with TRBD1 identical over 9 bases. Trimming cost V 4 bases and J 4 bases; bases outside gene matches: 10. CDR1 SGHRS and CDR2 YFSETQ come from the germline V gene. This CDR3 has 16 residues. CDR3: CASSPGQQGAADTQYF. The CDR3 nucleotides are TGCGCCAGCAGCCCAGGCCAACAGGGGGCCGCAGATACGCAGTATTTT.

This clonotype was observed at least ten times. V is TRBV7-2 and J is TRBJ1-1; 9 nucleotides line up with TRBD1. The junction had 3 bases not matched to a gene; V was cut back by 5 bases and J by 2 bases. The CDR3 sequence is 14 residues long. Germline loops: CDR1 SGHTA, CDR2 FQGNSA. The CDR3 here is CASSNRGLNTEAFF. CDR3 sequence (DNA): TGTGCCAGCAGCAACAGGGGGCTTAACACTGAAGCTTTCTTT.

This clonotype has ten or more counts. This chain uses TRBV11-2 with TRBJ1-2; D is undetermined. Germline assignment: CDR1 SGHAT and CDR2 FQNNGV. The length of the CDR3 is 14 residues. The V end lost 1 base, the J end lost 7 bases, and 13 bases lay between the germline ends. CDR3 sequence: CASSLGSRGGGYTF. The CDR3 DNA is TGTGCCAGCAGCTTAGGGAGCAGAGGAGGTGGCTACACCTTC.